This TCR beta chain came from a study of T cell repertoires in cytomegalovirus infection. Study details: Carrying CMV and the relevant HLA type showed in public TCR beta signatures. Study-level findings and limits: Identification of carriers of CMV plus the relevant HLA was achieved through cumulative public TCR beta family frequency. In two of eight donors, the top clonotype was HLA-C-restricted CMV-specific.

Using its own MiXCR run on the reads, TCRdb lists one record per CDR3 protein. Here the sample spans under 95,000 distinct CDR3 sequences, approximately 3.6% being singletons. This clonotype appeared a few times. Antigen: not known. This CDR3 has 18 amino acids. The germline V gene has CDR1 SGHVS and CDR2 FQNEAQ. The V gene end was trimmed by 5 bases and the J gene end by 6 bases; junction bases not matched to a gene: 15. The V call is TRBV7-8, the J call TRBJ1-6; 8 nucleotides line up with TRBD1. This TCR came from a human donor in good health (CMV status not recorded). Some clones in this sample may be carry-over from other donors' samples. Material for sequencing was PBMCs. The CDR3 reads CASSDQVTGEWSNSPLHF. CDR3 nucleotide sequence: TGTGCCAGCAGCGATCAAGTGACAGGGGAATGGAGTAATTCACCCCTCCACTTT.